This TCR beta chain came from a study of metastatic and nonmetastatic thyroid tumors. Germline-derived CDR1 and CDR2 are MNHEY and SVGEGT. The CDR3 has 13 amino acids. Methods used by the authors: To classify distant metastasis in papillary thyroid cancer, a model was built from CDR3 differences across clinicopathological groups. MiXCR was used by TCRdb to re-call the PCR reads. These V and J calls derive from TCRdb rather than the authors' analysis. The data hold tens of thousands of clones, with less than 4.5% observed a single time. This clone has a handful of counts. The identical CDR3 is also encoded by other nucleotide sequences in the sample. Treatment of any kind had been given to no patient before thyroid surgery.

Sequenced input: blood. This TCR was recovered from a female donor with papillary thyroid cancer or a benign thyroid nodule (not recorded which). Some clones in this sample may be carry-over from other donors' samples. The chain is built from TRBV6-2 or TRBV6-3 and TRBJ2-1; 10 positions agree with TRBD2. The CDR3: CAGWTSGDNEQFF. CDR3 DNA: TGTGCTGGCTGGACTAGCGGTGACAATGAGCAGTTCTTC.